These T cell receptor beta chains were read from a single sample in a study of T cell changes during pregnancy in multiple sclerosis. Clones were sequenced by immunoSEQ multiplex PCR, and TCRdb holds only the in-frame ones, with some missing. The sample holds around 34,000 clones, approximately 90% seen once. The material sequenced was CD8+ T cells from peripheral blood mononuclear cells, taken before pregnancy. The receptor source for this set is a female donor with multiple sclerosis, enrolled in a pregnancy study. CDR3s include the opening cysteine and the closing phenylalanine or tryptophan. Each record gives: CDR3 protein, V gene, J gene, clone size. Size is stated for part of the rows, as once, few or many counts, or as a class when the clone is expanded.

CDR3: CASSFRDNSYEQYF
V: TRBV5-6
J: TRBJ2-7
size: NA

CDR3: CASSPDKTGPNYGYTF
V: TRBV27
J: TRBJ1-2
size: NA

CDR3: CASSYTGLNSGNTIYF
V: TRBV6-6
J: TRBJ1-3
size: NA

CDR3: CASLTGYQPQHF
V: TRBV10-1
J: TRBJ1-5
size: once

CDR3: CASSRDRGMNTEAFF
V: TRBV5-6
J: TRBJ1-1
size: NA

CDR3: CASSFSLGGGNTIYF
V: TRBV27
J: TRBJ1-3
size: medium-sized

CDR3: CASSTFLLGGPTDTQYF
V: TRBV7-8
J: TRBJ2-3
size: once

CDR3: CASSVGGRGSPLHF
V: TRBV9
J: TRBJ1-6
size: NA

CDR3: CASSLVPGSYEQYF
V: TRBV5-1
J: TRBJ2-7
size: NA

CDR3: CASSPGKQAGNALLTDTQYF
V: TRBV28
J: TRBJ2-3
size: NA

CDR3: CAWSVGRYYGYTF
V: TRBV30
J: TRBJ1-2
size: NA

CDR3: CACSRTGLVEQYF
V: TRBV10-3
J: TRBJ2-7
size: NA

CDR3: CASSTRDRAFF
V: TRBV19
J: TRBJ1-1
size: NA

CDR3: CASRLAGSSYNEQFF
V: TRBV19
J: TRBJ2-1
size: NA

CDR3: CAWSVPSGSIYEQYF
V: TRBV30
J: TRBJ2-7
size: NA

CDR3: CAINLLDYGYTF
V: TRBV2
J: TRBJ1-2
size: once

CDR3: CASGDRVGWNTEAFF
V: TRBV10-3
J: TRBJ1-1
size: NA

CDR3: CASSINHVIDRVQPQHF
V: TRBV19
J: TRBJ1-5
size: NA

CDR3: CASSHGLANYEQYF
V: TRBV19
J: TRBJ2-7
size: once